This T cell receptor (beta chain) emerged from a study of CD8 T cells in Susac syndrome. Reverse transcription of roughly 0.45 to 1 ug RNA was carried out with random hexamers. By means of immunoSEQ multiplex PCR, TCR beta CDR3 spanning 54 Vbeta and 13 Jbeta underwent amplification. TCRdb re-derived calls from the immunoSEQ multiplex PCR reads in MiXCR, one entry per CDR3 protein. Here the sample spans about 50,000 distinct CDR3 sequences, 93% being singletons. V gave up 4 bases and J gave up 5 bases, with 18 bases separating them. The V gene's germline CDR1 is GTSNPN and CDR2 SVGIG (reference sequence). This CDR3 has 14 residues.

This chain uses TRBV30 with TRBJ2-7, with D possibly TRBD2 on 6 matching bases. The TCR sequence derives from a human donor with multiple sclerosis. Source material: CD8+ T cells from PBMCs. Here the CDR3 reads CAWTRDSQANEQYF. The CDR3 DNA sequence: TGTGCCTGGACAAGGGACTCCCAAGCCAACGAGCAGTACTTC.